These 32 T cell receptor beta chains share one sample of origin, sequenced in a study of identifying expanded T cells in peripheral blood. Here immunoSEQ multiplex PCR was the method, and the copy in TCRdb shows in-frame clones only, minus some. The table records around 120,000 clones, about 88% of them present only once. Sequenced material: blood. The receptors derive from a person between 18 and 75 years old in good health.

The chain employs TRBV9 and TRBJ2-1, with 12 nucleotides matching TRBD2. V shed 4 bases and J 7 bases; nucleotides not matched to a gene: 9. Per the germline V gene, CDR1 is SGDLS and CDR2 is YYNGEE. CDR3 length: 16 residues. In DNA form, the CDR3 reads TGTGCCAGCAGCCCCAGACTAGCGGGAGTGATTAATGAGCAGTTCTTC. This codes for CASSPRLAGVINEQFF.

The chain employs TRBV7-9 and TRBJ2-7; 7 bases map to TRBD1. With 4 bases clipped from V and 6 bases from J, the junction kept 6 bases outside the gene matches. Germline loops: CDR1 SEHNR, CDR2 FQNEAQ (reference sequence). CDR3 length: 13 amino acids. This CDR3 reads CASSSNSGGEQYF. The DNA of the CDR3 is TGTGCCAGCAGCTCCAACTCAGGGGGCGAGCAGTACTTC.

The gene calls are TRBV30 and TRBJ1-2; D remains ambiguous. The CDR3 extends over 14 amino acids. Germline loops: CDR1 GTSNPN, CDR2 SVGIG (reference sequence). Trimming left V 5 bases short and J 4 bases short, with 17 bases between. CDR3 DNA sequence: TGTGCCTGGTCAGCAAATAGTATGAGCTATGGCTACACCTTC. Translation: CAWSANSMSYGYTF.

The chain couples TRBV7-2 to TRBJ1-2; D is perhaps TRBD1 (5 bases). This CDR3 spans 13 amino acids. Between the trimmed V and J ends, which lost 4 bases and 8 bases, there was a span of 14 bases. Germline-derived CDR1 and CDR2 are SGHTA and FQGNSA. CDR3 sequence (DNA): TGTGCCAGCAGCTCAACCTACCGGGGGGGCTACACCTTC. Translated: CASSSTYRGGYTF.

This clone has a single count. The gene calls are TRBV19 and TRBJ1-2; the D gene is possibly TRBD1 (5 bases). V lost 10 bases, J lost 4 bases, and 22 bases lay in between. CDR1 LNHDA and CDR2 SQIVND come from the germline V gene (reference sequence). The CDR3 covers 15 residues. CDR3 coding DNA: TGTGCCACAAAACCCCTCCTCCCGGGGGGCTATGGCTACACCTTC. This gives the protein CATKPLLPGGYGYTF.

This chain joins TRBV19 and TRBJ2-7; either TRBD1 or TRBD2 may fit D (5 bases each). V was shortened by 1 base and J by 2 bases, with 12 bases between the two germline ends. This CDR3 has 15 amino acids. Germline CDR1 is LNHDA and CDR2 is SQIVND (reference sequence). The CDR3 spells CASSIVGDGPYEQYF. CDR3 coding DNA: TGTGCCAGTAGTATAGTAGGGGACGGGCCCTACGAGCAGTACTTC.

This clone is a singleton in its sample. J is TRBJ2-1 and V is TRBV9; D is unresolved. V lost 0 bases, J lost 5 bases, and 9 bases lay in between. CDR1 and CDR2 (germline): SGDLS, YYNGEE. CDR3 length: 14 amino acids. Here the CDR3 reads CASSVAFGDNEQFF. DNA for the CDR3: TGTGCCAGCAGCGTAGCCTTTGGAGACAATGAGCAGTTCTTC. The variable domain in full, completed from reference TRBV9 and TRBJ2-1, reads DSGVTQTPKHLITATGQRVTLRCSPRSGDLSVYWYQQSLDQGLQFLIQYYNGEERAKGNILERFSAQQFPDLHSELNLSSLELGDSALYFCASSVAFGDNEQFFGPGTRLTVL.

The gene calls are TRBV10-1 and TRBJ2-1; 10 nucleotides agree with TRBD2. Germline V gives CDR1 WNHNN, CDR2 SYGVQD (reference sequence). The length of the CDR3 is 17 residues. V was pared by 11 bases and J by 3 bases, with 16 bases of the junction left unmatched. CDR3 sequence (DNA): TGCGCCGTCGGATTTTTTCCAGCGGGAGGGTTCTACAATGAGCAGTTCTTC. Amino acid sequence: CAVGFFPAGGFYNEQFF.

This chain joins TRBV9 and TRBJ2-1; TRBD1 matches at 8 bases. CDR3 length equals 12 residues. The trim removed 3 bases at V and 10 bases at J, leaving 3 bases unmatched. The germline V gene has CDR1 SGDLS and CDR2 YYNGEE. CDR3 loop: CASSGYRGEQFF. CDR3 nucleotides: TGTGCCAGCAGCGGATACAGGGGGGAGCAGTTCTTC.

The chain is built from TRBV9 and TRBJ2-1; possible D gene TRBD2, 7 bases. Germline CDR1 reads SGDLS; CDR2 reads YYNGEE. The CDR3 is 18 residues long. Trimming cost V 4 bases and J 2 bases, with 22 bases left between them. Here the CDR3 reads CASSLLGGAGKAYNEQFF. CDR3 nucleotide sequence: TGTGCCAGCAGCCTTTTGGGGGGGGCCGGAAAGGCCTACAATGAGCAGTTCTTC.

The chain's CDR3 is CASSFPDIGNTIYF. The CDR3 coding sequence is TGTGCCAGCAGCTTCCCAGATATTGGAAACACCATATATTTT. The chain uses TRBV7-6 and TRBJ1-3; D is uncertain. The germline gives CDR1 SGHVS, CDR2 FNYEAQ. V lost 3 bases and J 3 bases, leaving 9 bases between the germline ends. This CDR3 contains 14 residues.

V is TRBV6-6 and J is TRBJ1-2; D uncertain. The length of the CDR3 is 13 residues. CDR1 MNHNY and CDR2 SVGAGI come from the germline V gene (reference sequence). Trimming took off 0 bases at V and 7 bases at J, with 9 bases between the two ends. The CDR3, as DNA: TGTGCCAGCAGTTACTCGAAGGAGAGTGGCTACACCTTC. It codes for CASSYSKESGYTF.

V gene TRBV28 combines with J gene TRBJ2-1; the D gene is possibly TRBD1 (6 bases). In germline, CDR1 is MDHEN, CDR2 SYDVKM. CDR3 length equals 11 residues. V was shortened by 8 bases and J by 7 bases, with 9 bases between the two germline ends. The DNA of the CDR3 is TGTGCCAGCCGGACAGAGAATGAGCAGTTCTTC. Its protein is CASRTENEQFF.

V is TRBV30 and J is TRBJ2-2, with 9 positions matching TRBD1. The V gene's germline CDR1 is GTSNPN and CDR2 SVGIG (reference sequence). J gave up 5 bases and V 3 bases, and 4 bases lay outside the gene matches. The CDR3 spans 14 residues. The CDR3 DNA sequence: TGTGCCTGGAGAGGACAGGGGAGAACCGGGGAGCTGTTTTTT. Translation: CAWRGQGRTGELFF.

The rearrangement links TRBV6-5 to TRBJ2-5; TRBD2 aligns across 9 bases. Germline V gives CDR1 MNHEY, CDR2 SVGAGI. The CDR3 loop spans 16 amino acids. V lost 2 bases to trimming and J lost 2 bases; unmatched junction nucleotides: 6. The CDR3: CASSYGLAGLQETQYF. The CDR3 region has the DNA TGTGCCAGCAGTTACGGGCTAGCGGGACTACAAGAGACCCAGTACTTC.

This chain links TRBV5-4 with TRBJ1-3; a weak D match, TRBD1 (6 bases). The CDR3 is 16 amino acids. Between the trimmed V and J ends, which lost 3 bases and 2 bases, there was a span of 15 bases. Germline CDR1 reads SGHNT; CDR2 reads YYREEE (reference sequence). As DNA, the CDR3 is TGTGCCAGCAGCTCGGGGGCCAGGGTACCTGGAAACACCATATATTTT. Its translation is CASSSGARVPGNTIYF.

Of note for this clone: The same CDR3 arises from other DNA sequences in this sample as well. The chain employs TRBV18 and TRBJ2-3; D not resolved. Per the germline V gene, CDR1 is KGHSH and CDR2 is LQKENI. With 3 bases removed from V and 3 bases from J, the gap between germline ends came to 7 bases. The CDR3 length is 13 residues. The chain's CDR3 is CASSPTRTDTQYF. CDR3 in DNA: TGTGCCAGCTCACCTACGAGAACAGATACGCAGTATTTT. The full variable domain, its missing parts supplied by reference TRBV18 and TRBJ2-3, is NAGVMQNPRHLVRRRGQEARLRCSPMKGHSHVYWYRQLPEEGLKFMVYLQKENIIDESGMPKERFSAEFPKEGPSILRIQQVVRGDSAAYFCASSPTRTDTQYFGPGTRLTVL.

The chain combines TRBV7-8 with TRBJ1-2, with 7 bases aligning to TRBD1. This CDR3 contains 16 residues. With V trimmed by 1 base and J by 4 bases, 9 bases remained unmatched. Germline loops: CDR1 SGHVS, CDR2 FQNEAQ. The CDR3 spells CASSLGRQGFGYGYTF. In DNA, the CDR3 is TGTGCCAGCAGCTTAGGGAGACAGGGATTTGGCTATGGCTACACCTTC.

This rearrangement joins TRBV20-1 to TRBJ2-7; perhaps TRBD2 as D (5 bases). CDR1 is DFQATT, CDR2 SNEGSKA, per germline (reference sequence). V dropped 6 bases and J dropped 7 bases, with 13 bases sitting between them. The CDR3 has 11 amino acids. CDR3 sequence (DNA): TGCAGTGCCCCCTTGGGGAGAGAGCAGTACTTC. Its translation is CSAPLGREQYF.

The genes are TRBV5-1 and TRBJ2-7, with D possibly TRBD2 on 5 matching bases. Germline V CDR1 and CDR2: SGHRS, YFSETQ. Trimming took off 0 bases at V and 2 bases at J, with 9 bases between the two ends. The CDR3 has 14 residues. The CDR3, as DNA: TGCGCCAGCAGCTTGGAAAGCGGAACCTACGAGCAGTACTTC. Its translation is CASSLESGTYEQYF.

The rearrangement links TRBV25-1 to TRBJ2-5; D is perhaps TRBD1 (5 bases). The CDR3 is 15 residues long. V shed 0 bases and J shed 5 bases, with 13 bases lying between them. The germline CDR1 and CDR2 sequences are MGHDK and SYGVNS. CDR3 sequence reads: CASSEYHQGGETQYF. Here the CDR3 DNA reads TGTGCCAGCAGTGAATATCACCAGGGTGGGGAGACCCAGTACTTC.

The chain uses TRBV7-2 and TRBJ2-1, with unresolved D. V was trimmed by 0 bases and J by 6 bases, leaving 12 bases between them. The germline V gene has CDR1 SGHTA and CDR2 FQGNSA. CDR3 length: 15 residues. CDR3 in amino acids: CASSLASAGSNEQFF. CDR3 sequence (DNA): TGTGCCAGCAGCTTAGCATCGGCAGGCTCCAATGAGCAGTTCTTC.

The rearrangement links TRBV18 to TRBJ2-1, with 11 bases aligning to TRBD2. V trimming: 6 bases; J trimming: 8 bases; junction bases outside the gene matches: 12. The length of the CDR3 is 16 residues. CDR1 is KGHSH and CDR2 is LQKENI in the germline V gene. The CDR3 region is CASSRLTSGGGDEQFF. The CDR3 region has the DNA TGTGCCAGCTCGCGCCTAACTAGCGGGGGTGGCGATGAGCAGTTCTTC.

This chain joins TRBV7-3 and TRBJ2-7; TRBD2 matches at 9 bases. CDR1 is SGHTA, CDR2 FQGTGA, per germline. The CDR3 covers 16 residues. Trimming removed 5 bases from V and 4 bases from J; junction bases left unmatched: 12. The CDR3 DNA follows: TGTGCCAGCAGCCAAGACCCTAGCGGGAAACCTTACGAGCAGTACTTC. This codes for CASSQDPSGKPYEQYF.

The chain links TRBV11-2 to TRBJ1-1, with D possibly TRBD1 on 6 matching bases. Trimming shortened V by 2 bases and J by 6 bases, and 13 bases separated the two germline ends. The germline CDR1 and CDR2 sequences are SGHAT and FQNNGV. The CDR3 covers 14 residues. Here the CDR3 DNA reads TGTGCCAGCAGCTTAATCTCGGACAGACCTGAAGCTTTCTTT. It codes for CASSLISDRPEAFF.

This clone appeared a single time. At one end, the junction sequence differs from germline, possibly due to a read error. Other DNA sequences in this specimen translate into the identical CDR3. The chain links TRBV6-1 to TRBJ1-2; the D is unclear. The CDR3 is 10 residues long. The V gene's germline CDR1 is MNHNS and CDR2 SASEGT. CDR3 amino acids: CASREDGYTF. CDR3 DNA: TGTGCCAGCAGGGAAGATGGCTACACCTTC.

The chain carries TRBV5-6 and TRBJ1-4; a weak D match, TRBD1 (5 bases). V lost 1 base to trimming and J lost 8 bases, with 12 bases between them. CDR1 and CDR2 (germline): SGHDT, YYEEEE. The CDR3 runs to 14 residues. In nucleotides, the CDR3 is TGTGCCAGCAGCTTGACAGGCGAGGACGAAAAACTGTTTTTT. This gives the protein CASSLTGEDEKLFF. Looking up the rest from reference TRBV5-6 and TRBJ1-4 gives the full variable domain: DAGVTQSPTHLIKTRGQQVTLRCSPKSGHDTVSWYQQALGQGPQFIFQYYEEEERQRGNFPDRFSGHQFPNYSSELNVNALLLGDSALYLCASSLTGEDEKLFFGSGTQLSVL.

The DNA for the CDR3 is TGCGCCAGCAGCTTGCCCCGATTCCGACAAGAGACCCAGTACTTC. Encoded protein: CASSLPRFRQETQYF. The chain combines TRBV5-1 with TRBJ2-5; D not resolved. CDR1 is SGHRS and CDR2 is YFSETQ in the germline V gene. Trimming took off 1 base at V and 2 bases at J, with 12 bases between the two ends. This CDR3 is built from 15 residues.

In this sample, this clone turned up a few times. The V gene is TRBV12-1, the J gene TRBJ2-2; the DNA was not used to check the table's D call, TRBD2. TRBV12-1 is termed a pseudogene. This CDR3 region has 19 residues. CDR3 amino acids: CASSSPQRGALENTGELFF. CDR3 nucleotide sequence: TGTGCCAGCAGCTCCCCCCAGCGGGGGGCCCTTGAGAACACCGGGGAGCTGTTTTTT.

In regard to this clone: The sample carries other DNA sequences with the same CDR3. The chain links TRBV11-2 to TRBJ1-2, with D uncertain. CDR3 length equals 12 residues. Germline assignment: CDR1 SGHAT and CDR2 FQNNGV. Trimming removed 3 bases from V and 7 bases from J, with 9 bases in between. The CDR3 DNA sequence: TGTGCCAGCAGCTTGAGATCTAGTGGCTACACCTTC. It encodes CASSLRSSGYTF.

The rearrangement uses TRBV2 and TRBJ2-7; 12 bases align to TRBD2. With V trimmed by 9 bases and J by 3 bases, 12 bases remained unmatched. CDR1 is SNHLY, CDR2 FYNNEI, per germline. The CDR3 has 16 amino acids. The CDR3 bases are TGTGCCAGTTCGACCTCGCTAGCGGGGGGGGGCTACGAGCAGTACTTC. Protein product: CASSTSLAGGGYEQYF. Supplemented by reference TRBV2 and TRBJ2-7, the full variable domain reads EPEVTQTPSHQVTQMGQEVILRCVPISNHLYFYWYRQILGQKVEFLVSFYNNEISEKSEIFDDQFSVERPDGSNFTLKIRSTKLEDSAMYFCASSTSLAGGGYEQYFGPGTRLTVT.

This clone occurred a few times. This chain links TRBV7-8 with TRBJ1-5; 8 nucleotides line up with TRBD1. With V trimmed by 2 bases and J by 3 bases, 6 bases remained unmatched. Germline CDR1 and CDR2: SGHVS and FQNEAQ. CDR3 length equals 16 residues. The CDR3: CASSLSTGGANQPQHF. The CDR3, as DNA: TGTGCCAGCAGCTTAAGCACAGGGGGTGCCAATCAGCCCCAGCATTTT. Supplemented by reference TRBV7-8 and TRBJ1-5, the full variable domain reads GAGVSQSPRYKVAKRGQDVALRCDPISGHVSLFWYQQALGQGPEFLTYFQNEAQLDKSGLPSDRFFAERPEGSVSTLKIQRTQQEDSAVYLCASSLSTGGANQPQHFGDGTRLSIL.